These 25 T cell receptor beta chains were all obtained from the same sample, sequenced in a study of CXCR3-negative and CXCR3-positive naive CD8 T cells. The libraries of TRB cDNA were prepared using 5' RACE with UMI labels. After re-calling the 5' RACE reads, TCRdb lists one entry per CDR3 protein, DNA absent. The sample data list 90,000 to 95,000 distinct CDR3 sequences. The sample comprised naive CXCR3- CD8+ T cells from blood. The subset was: CD45RO-CCR7+CD27+CD95- naive CD8+ T cells lacking CXCR3 (TNR3-). All receptors derive from a human donor in good health. Some clones in this sample may be carry-over from other donors' samples.

The chain recombines TRBV12-3 or TRBV12-4 with TRBJ2-7. The CDR3 sequence is 13 residues long. CDR3: CASSLGVGNEQYF.

This rearrangement joins TRBV29-1 to TRBJ2-7; TCRdb's D call of TRBD2 is untestable without DNA. Per the germline V gene, CDR1 is SQVTM and CDR2 is ANQGSEA. CDR3 size: 13 residues. The CDR3 loop is CSVEGGRGYEQYF.

This chain joins TRBV11-2 and TRBJ2-1; TCRdb's assignment of TRBD2 cannot be checked, as there is no DNA. This CDR3 is 18 amino acids long. Germline V gives CDR1 SGHAT, CDR2 FQNNGV. This CDR3 is CASSLETGLAALNYEQFF.

This chain links TRBV29-1 with TRBJ2-7; TCRdb's D call of TRBD1 is untestable without DNA. CDR1 is SQVTM, CDR2 ANQGSEA, per germline. The CDR3 consists of 12 residues. The CDR3 sequence is CSVGDTLFQQYF.

The chain is built from TRBV6-4 and TRBJ2-3; the D gene TCRdb calls, TRBD2, cannot be checked with no DNA. CDR3 length: 16 residues. CDR1 is MRHNA, CDR2 SNTAGT, per germline. This CDR3 reads CASSDSVAGGPDTQYF.

J is TRBJ2-1 and V is TRBV7-9; TCRdb returns TRBD2, unconfirmable since there is no DNA. Germline V CDR1 and CDR2: SEHNR, FQNEAQ (reference sequence). The length of the CDR3 is 12 residues. The CDR3 is CASSGPRNEQFF.

This CDR3 is CASSWTPLNRETQYF. The V gene is TRBV4-2, the J gene TRBJ2-5; the TRBD1 assignment by TCRdb is unverifiable without DNA. Germline V lookup: CDR1 LGHNA, CDR2 YNFKEQ. This CDR3 has 15 residues.

The rearrangement links TRBV29-1 to TRBJ2-3; lacking DNA, the TRBD2 call made by TCRdb goes unchecked. This CDR3 is built from 13 residues. The germline gives CDR1 SQVTM, CDR2 ANQGSEA. The CDR3 reads CSALAGNTDTQYF.

The chain links TRBV29-1 to TRBJ2-1; TCRdb's assignment of TRBD1 cannot be checked, as there is no DNA. CDR1 is SQVTM, CDR2 ANQGSEA, per germline. The CDR3 length is 16 residues. The CDR3 is CSVEGLIRGSYNEQFF.

J is TRBJ1-1 and V is TRBV21-1; TCRdb's assignment of TRBD1 cannot be checked, as there is no DNA. TRBV21-1 is listed as a pseudogene. The CDR3 runs 18 residues. The chain's CDR3 is CASSKLEGLAIGNTEAFF.

The chain recombines TRBV20-1 with TRBJ1-2. The CDR3 consists of 15 residues. CDR1 is DFQATT, CDR2 SNEGSKA, per germline (reference sequence). The CDR3 reads CSARKDGGSNYGYTF.

This chain joins TRBV11-3 and TRBJ1-1; absent DNA, TCRdb's TRBD1 call cannot be checked. Germline V gene sequence: CDR1 SGHNT, CDR2 YENEEA. This CDR3 has 16 amino acids. The CDR3 protein is CASRRRDSTPNTEAFF. The full variable domain, completed using reference TRBV11-3 and TRBJ1-1, is EAGVVQSPRYKIIEKKQPVAFWCNPISGHNTLYWYLQNLGQGPELLIRYENEEAVDDSQLPKDRFSAERLKGVDSTLKIQPAELGDSAVYLCASRRRDSTPNTEAFFGQGTRLTVV.

This sequence joins TRBV5-1 and TRBJ2-7. The germline V gene encodes CDR1 SGHRS and CDR2 YFSETQ. CDR3 length equals 13 residues. CDR3 region: CASSFGGTYEQYF.

This CDR3 reads CASSLWQATRPGELFF. V is TRBV7-9 and J is TRBJ2-2. Germline lookup yields CDR1 SEHNR and CDR2 FQNEAQ (reference sequence). This CDR3 has 16 residues.

The chain is built from TRBV29-1 and TRBJ2-2; TCRdb's D call of TRBD2 is untestable without DNA. The CDR3 spans 14 residues. The germline gives CDR1 SQVTM, CDR2 ANQGSEA. The CDR3 sequence: CSVESGQRVGELFF.

This CDR3 is CASSRRDSQYEQYF. The chain has TRBV6-2 or TRBV6-3 and TRBJ2-7; the TCRdb call, TRBD1, lacks DNA for checking. Germline lookup yields CDR1 MNHEY and CDR2 SVGEGT. The CDR3 extends over 14 amino acids.

The V call is TRBV11-3, the J call TRBJ2-1; TCRdb's D call of TRBD1 is untestable without DNA. The germline V gene has CDR1 SGHNT and CDR2 YENEEA. The length of the CDR3 is 15 residues. CDR3 region: CASSPWGQGGNEQFF.

This sequence joins TRBV7-6 and TRBJ2-3; TCRdb designates TRBD2, a call that cannot be tested without DNA. CDR3 length: 15 amino acids. Germline CDR1 and CDR2: SGHVS and FNYEAQ. The CDR3 spells CASSFSSGGTDTQYF.

The rearrangement joins TRBV4-2 to TRBJ2-1. The CDR3 spans 11 residues. Germline-derived CDR1 and CDR2 are LGHNA and YNFKEQ. This chain's CDR3 is CASSQGSLQFF.

The CDR3: CASSSSEGINYGYTF. The rearrangement uses TRBV28 and TRBJ1-2. Germline-derived CDR1 and CDR2 are MDHEN and SYDVKM. The CDR3 has 15 amino acids.

The chain uses TRBV12-3 or TRBV12-4 and TRBJ1-2; TCRdb's assignment of TRBD1 cannot be checked, as there is no DNA. This CDR3 contains 15 residues. This CDR3 reads CASSSPTGEKYGYTF.

This chain links TRBV5-1 with TRBJ2-3; the TRBD2 assignment by TCRdb is unverifiable without DNA. This CDR3 is 15 amino acids long. Per germline, CDR1 SGHRS and CDR2 YFSETQ. The CDR3: CASSDLAGGVDTQYF.

The chain carries TRBV27 and TRBJ2-1; as DNA is missing, the TRBD2 call by TCRdb cannot be tested. CDR1 is MNHEY, CDR2 SMNVEV, per germline (reference sequence). The CDR3 contains 14 residues. The CDR3 region is CASRAGTTYNEQFF.

V is TRBV6-6 and J is TRBJ1-2; lacking DNA, the TRBD1 call made by TCRdb goes unchecked. The V gene's germline CDR1 is MNHNY and CDR2 SVGAGI (reference sequence). The CDR3 consists of 16 residues. This chain's CDR3 is CASSYIRDRGNYGYTF.

This chain joins TRBV6-2 or TRBV6-3 and TRBJ2-1; the D gene TCRdb calls, TRBD2, cannot be checked with no DNA. The germline V gene encodes CDR1 MNHEY and CDR2 SVGEGT. The CDR3 sequence is 12 residues long. CDR3 in amino acids: CASTLGRERQFF.